A selection of T cell receptor beta chains follows, all from one sample in a study of radiotherapy plus CTLA-4 blockade in lung cancer. Assay: immunoSEQ multiplex PCR; the TCRdb copy retains only in-frame clones and omits some. Here the sample spans roughly 53,000 clones, 65% to 80% being singletons. Material: peripheral blood, obtained from a patient treated with radiotherapy plus ipilimumab. Receptor source: a human donor with non-small cell lung cancer who had a partial response to radiotherapy plus ipilimumab. The CDR3 runs from the conserved cysteine through the conserved F or W. D genes are given only for firm matches. Rows may omit the clone size; those that give it use once, few, many or a size class.

clone_size d_call j_call v_call cdr3_aa cdr3_nt
NA TRBD1 TRBJ2-2 TRBV11-2 CASSLIQGAGVGELFF TGTGCCAGCAGCTTAATTCAGGGGGCAGGGGTCGGGGAGCTGTTTTTT
NA TRBD1 TRBJ2-5 TRBV14 CASSLSRGRETQYF TGTGCCAGCAGCCTTTCCAGGGGGCGGGAGACCCAGTACTTC
NA TRBD1 TRBJ2-2 TRBV5-4 CASSFPQGAQATGELFF TGTGCCAGCAGCTTTCCACAGGGGGCGCAAGCCACCGGGGAGCTGTTTTTT
NA TRBD1 TRBJ1-5 TRBV9 CASSRGQGSNQPQHF TGTGCCAGCAGCCGGGGACAGGGGAGCAATCAGCCCCAGCATTTT
NA NA TRBJ2-7 TRBV7-3 CASSLHGTPSAGYEQYF TGTGCCAGCAGCTTACACGGTACCCCCTCGGCGGGTTACGAGCAGTACTTC
NA NA TRBJ1-4 TRBV27 CASSQGTTNEKLFF TGTGCCAGCAGTCAGGGAACAACTAATGAAAAACTGTTTTTT
once TRBD1 TRBJ1-3 TRBV5-1 CASSPGQGAGNTIYF TGCGCCAGCAGCCCTGGACAGGGGGCGGGAAACACCATATATTTT
NA TRBD1 TRBJ1-5 TRBV28 CASTPRAGGYQPQHF TGTGCCAGCACCCCCCGGGCAGGGGGTTATCAGCCCCAGCATTTT
NA TRBD1 TRBJ2-7 TRBV11-3 CASSPWTGGVEQYF TGTGCCAGCAGCCCGTGGACAGGGGGCGTAGAGCAGTACTTC
NA TRBD1 TRBJ1-1 TRBV18 CASSPGTGSMNTEAFF TGTGCCAGCTCACCCGGGACAGGCAGCATGAACACTGAAGCTTTCTTT
NA TRBD1 TRBJ1-4 TRBV27 CASSSSGTDNEKLFF TGTGCCAGCAGTTCCTCCGGGACAGATAATGAAAAACTGTTTTTT
NA TRBD1 TRBJ2-1 TRBV6-6 CASRTGGRDEQFF TGTGCCAGCAGAACAGGGGGTAGGGATGAGCAGTTCTTC
NA TRBD2 TRBJ2-3 TRBV10-1 CASSVTSGGADTQYF TGCGCCAGCAGTGTGACCAGCGGGGGGGCAGATACGCAGTATTTT
NA TRBD1 TRBJ1-2 TRBV6-6 CASSYREGTGYGYTF TGTGCCAGCAGTTACCGGGAGGGGACAGGGTACGGCTACACCTTC
NA TRBD2 TRBJ2-3 TRBV7-3 CASSFRTSGGKPDTQYF TGTGCCAGCAGCTTCCGGACTAGCGGGGGCAAGCCAGATACGCAGTATTTT
NA TRBD1 TRBJ1-5 TRBV6-1 CASSEGQGARNQPQHF TGTGCCAGCAGTGAAGGTCAGGGGGCGCGTAATCAGCCCCAGCATTTT
NA TRBD1 TRBJ2-2 TRBV27 CASSLRGQGRPANTGELFF TGTGCCAGCAGTTTAAGGGGACAGGGAAGGCCCGCGAACACCGGGGAGCTGTTTTTT
NA TRBD2 TRBJ2-3 TRBV27 CASSWAGGWVSDTQYF TGTGCCAGCAGTTGGGCGGGGGGGTGGGTCTCAGATACGCAGTATTTT
NA NA TRBJ2-7 TRBV23-1 CASSQAESYEQYF TGCGCCAGCAGTCAAGCGGAATCCTACGAGCAGTACTTC
once NA TRBJ1-2 TRBV6-1 CASKEDSYYGYTF TGTGCCAGCAAAGAGGACAGCTACTATGGCTACACCTTC
once NA TRBJ2-2 TRBV5-1 CASSLVGAVGELFF TGCGCCAGCAGCTTGGTAGGGGCCGTCGGGGAGCTGTTTTTT
NA TRBD1 TRBJ1-1 TRBV5-5 CASSPRQGMSTTEAFF TGTGCCAGCAGCCCTAGACAGGGTATGAGTACCACTGAAGCTTTCTTT
NA TRBD1 TRBJ1-1 TRBV5-4 CASSEGQGFTEAFF TGTGCCAGCAGCGAGGGACAGGGGTTCACTGAAGCTTTCTTT
NA NA TRBJ1-5 TRBV19 CASSPYNQPQHF TGTGCCAGTAGTCCTTACAATCAGCCCCAGCATTTT
NA TRBD1 TRBJ1-1 TRBV6-6 CASSGHRGATEAFF TGTGCCAGCAGTGGGCACAGGGGTGCCACTGAAGCCTTCTTT
NA TRBD1 TRBJ1-1 TRBV10-2 CASNRDRGPNTEAFF TGCGCCAGCAACCGGGACAGGGGTCCGAACACTGAAGCTTTCTTT
NA NA TRBJ2-1 TRBV25-1 CASSDPGVSYNEQFF TGTGCCAGCAGTGATCCAGGGGTCAGCTACAATGAGCAGTTCTTC
NA TRBD2 TRBJ2-5 TRBV11-2 CASSLGTSGGVQETQYF TGTGCCAGCAGCTTAGGGACTAGCGGGGGGGTTCAAGAGACCCAGTACTTC
NA TRBD1 TRBJ2-5 TRBV5-1 CASSPGQGYPGKQYF TGCGCCAGCAGCCCTGGACAGGGGTACCCAGGGAAGCAGTACTTC
NA TRBD2 TRBJ2-7 TRBV4-1 CASSQDHGGASYEQYF TGCGCCAGCAGCCAAGATCACGGGGGGGCATCCTACGAGCAGTACTTC
NA TRBD1 TRBJ1-1 TRBV6-4 CASSEELTGGNTEAFF TGTGCCAGCAGTGAGGAATTGACAGGGGGCAACACTGAAGCTTTCTTT
NA NA TRBJ2-2 TRBV5-8 CASSLRPDYTGELFF TGTGCCAGCAGCTTGAGGCCAGACTACACCGGGGAGCTGTTTTTT
NA TRBD2 TRBJ2-3 TRBV11-2 CASSPGTSLTDTQYF TGTGCCAGCAGCCCCGGGACTAGCCTAACAGATACGCAGTATTTT
NA TRBD1 TRBJ2-1 TRBV5-1 CASSMDRDAYNEQFF TGCGCCAGCAGCATGGACAGGGACGCCTACAATGAGCAGTTCTTC
few TRBD2 TRBJ2-2 TRBV19 CASNPTSALGPGELFF TGTGCCAGTAACCCGACTAGCGCGTTAGGGCCCGGGGAGCTGTTTTTT
NA NA TRBJ2-6 TRBV7-9 CASSFKSQGANVLTF TGTGCCAGCAGCTTTAAATCCCAGGGGGCCAACGTCCTGACTTTC
NA NA TRBJ1-2 TRBV6-5 CASSYSNSADLYGYTF TGTGCCAGCAGTTACTCGAACTCAGCGGACCTCTATGGCTACACCTTC
NA NA TRBJ2-5 TRBV5-1 CASSQQGGQETQYF TGCGCCAGCAGCCAACAGGGTGGCCAAGAGACCCAGTACTTC
NA TRBD2 TRBJ2-3 TRBV7-6 CASSLARGATDTQYF TGTGCCAGCAGCTTAGCGCGGGGGGCAACTGATACGCAGTATTTT
NA NA TRBJ2-7 TRBV7-9 CASSAHYEQYF TGTGCCAGCAGCGCACACTACGAGCAGTACTTC
NA NA TRBJ1-1 TRBV11-2 CASSLGQGLTKAFF TGTGCCAGCAGCCTGGGACAAGGGCTAACAAAAGCTTTCTTT
NA NA TRBJ2-7 TRBV5-6 CASSVGTSYEQYF TGTGCCAGCAGCGTCGGGACATCCTACGAGCAGTACTTC
NA TRBD1 TRBJ2-5 TRBV18 CASSPQDRGSQYF TGTGCCAGCTCACCCCAAGACAGGGGCTCACAATACTTC
NA NA TRBJ1-6 TRBV6-5 CASSYRGGNSPLHF TGTGCCAGCAGTTACCGGGGGGGAAATTCACCCCTCCACTTT
NA NA TRBJ1-1 TRBV5-5 CASSLDKYTEAFF TGTGCCAGCAGCTTGGACAAGTACACTGAAGCTTTCTTT
NA NA TRBJ2-7 TRBV29-1 CSVEMTGRYEQYF TGCAGCGTTGAGATGACAGGGAGGTACGAGCAGTACTTC
NA TRBD1 TRBJ2-3 TRBV5-1 CASSSRDRKFTDTQYF TGCGCCAGCAGCTCCCGGGACAGAAAATTCACAGATACGCAGTATTTT
NA NA TRBJ2-2 TRBV5-1 CASSFLDSSTGELFF TGCGCCAGCAGCTTTTTGGACTCCTCAACCGGGGAGCTGTTTTTT
NA NA TRBJ1-3 TRBV15 CATSLGLPSSGNTIYF TGTGCCACCAGCCTGGGGCTACCGAGCTCTGGAAACACCATATATTTT
NA NA TRBJ2-5 TRBV7-9 CASSSRSQETQYF TGTGCCAGCAGCTCCAGGTCCCAAGAGACCCAGTACTTC
few NA TRBJ2-3 TRBV19 CASSIGQRGTDTQYF TGTGCCAGTAGTATTGGCCAGCGGGGCACAGATACGCAGTATTTT
NA TRBD1 TRBJ1-4 TRBV19 CASRPFTGQGNEKLFF TGTGCCAGTAGGCCATTCACCGGACAGGGAAATGAAAAACTGTTTTTT
NA TRBD1 TRBJ2-7 TRBV5-4 CASSFGQDEQYF TGTGCCAGCAGCTTCGGACAGGACGAGCAGTACTTC
NA NA TRBJ2-7 TRBV5-1 CASSLGQGQRYEQYF TGCGCCAGCAGCTTGGGGCAGGGCCAGAGATACGAGCAGTACTTC
NA NA TRBJ1-4 TRBV7-9 CASSPSAGLGTNEKLFF TGTGCCAGCAGCCCCTCGGCGGGGCTTGGAACTAATGAAAAACTGTTTTTT
NA TRBD2 TRBJ2-7 TRBV5-4 CASSLPGGGAYEQYF TGTGCCAGCAGCTTACCTGGCGGGGGGGCCTACGAGCAGTACTTC
NA TRBD1 TRBJ2-7 TRBV7-2 CASSFPGTGVYEQYF TGTGCCAGCAGCTTCCCAGGGACAGGGGTCTACGAGCAGTACTTC